The clone carrying this TCR beta chain was counted only a few times. As yet, its antigen is unknown. TCRdb re-called the RT-PCR reads with MiXCR, one entry per CDR3 protein. The sample carries about 310,000 distinct CDR3 sequences, 20% to 25% recorded once. This sample is part of a study of response to subunit inactivated influenza vaccine. Study-level results: That few new T cells are recruited by each seasonal influenza vaccination was the authors' suggestion.

The CDR3 sequence is 14 residues long. The germline V and J ends were trimmed by 5 bases and 3 bases, with 11 bases remaining between them. The TCR comes from a man aged 50 to 69 who received an inactivated influenza vaccine. Specimen: PBMCs from blood, collected 21 months after vaccination. The chain couples TRBV12-3 or TRBV12-4 to TRBJ1-3, with TRBD1 as a possible D gene (6 bases). CDR3 amino acids: CASSNRVYGNTIYF. In DNA, the CDR3 is TGTGCCAGCAGTAACAGGGTCTATGGAAACACCATATATTTT.